The rows below give T cell receptor beta chains drawn from one sample of a study of CD8+ T cells in alopecia areata. Sequencing was performed with immunoSEQ multiplex PCR; in TCRdb, only in-frame clones are kept and a portion is missing. The sample lists over 150,000 clones, about 55% occurring once. The specimen was CD8+ T cells sorted from blood, collected at week 24, from a patient treated with tofacitinib. The receptor source for this set is a human donor with alopecia areata. Both conserved end residues are part of each CDR3. A D gene is named only where the DNA matches it firmly. Only part of the rows carry a size: once, few, many, or a class if the clone is expanded.

NA,TRBV9,NA,TRBJ1-2,TGTGCCAGCAGCGTAGGGGCAGCTTATGGCTACACCTTC,CASSVGAAYGYTF
NA,TRBV28,NA,TRBJ1-1,TGTGCCAGCAGTTTCCTCAGGGCTTCAACTGAAGCTTTCTTT,CASSFLRASTEAFF
few,TRBV30,NA,TRBJ1-1,TGTGCCTGGATGCTGGGGAACACTGAAGCTTTCTTT,CAWMLGNTEAFF
NA,TRBV30,NA,TRBJ1-5,TGTGCCTGGAGTTTAGGGGCTTATCAGCCCCAGCATTTT,CAWSLGAYQPQHF
NA,TRBV27,NA,TRBJ1-5,TGTGCCAGCAGTTTGGGGCATAGCAATCAGCCCCAGCATTTT,CASSLGHSNQPQHF
NA,TRBV4-3,NA,TRBJ1-5,TGCGCCAGCAGCCAAGATCGTGGGAATCAGCCCCAGCATTTT,CASSQDRGNQPQHF
NA,TRBV5-6,NA,TRBJ2-1,TGTGCCAGCAGCTTTCGACATTACAATGAGCAGTTCTTC,CASSFRHYNEQFF
few,TRBV29-1,NA,TRBJ2-7,TGCAGCGTTGAATCCAGTTACGAGCAGTACTTC,CSVESSYEQYF
few,TRBV15,NA,TRBJ1-1,TGTGCCACCAGCAGACACGGGTCGGGGAACACTGAAGCTTTCTTT,CATSRHGSGNTEAFF
NA,TRBV13,TRBD1,TRBJ2-7,TGTGCCAGCAGCCCCGACAGGGCACACGAGCAGTACTTC,CASSPDRAHEQYF
few,TRBV9,NA,TRBJ2-7,TGTGCCAGCAGCGGTACAGGCTACGAGCAGTACTTC,CASSGTGYEQYF
once,TRBV27,TRBD1,TRBJ1-5,TGTGCCAGCAGTTTGCGAGGCCCAGGGGGGAGCAATCAGCCCCAGCATTTT,CASSLRGPGGSNQPQHF
NA,TRBV30,NA,TRBJ2-7,TGTGCCTGGAGTGTAGGCACCACGGGGCAGTACTTC,CAWSVGTTGQYF
NA,TRBV7-7,NA,TRBJ2-6,TGTGCCAGCAGTTTGGGCGGGGGCGCGCCTGGGGCCAACGTCCTGACTTTC,CASSLGGGAPGANVLTF
NA,TRBV9,NA,TRBJ1-1,TGTGCCAGCAGCGTGGGAGGGGAGAACACTGAAGCTTTCTTT,CASSVGGENTEAFF
NA,TRBV7-2,NA,TRBJ2-1,TGTGCCAGCAGCTTAGCGGTTAGCTCCTACAATGAGCAGTTCTTC,CASSLAVSSYNEQFF
NA,TRBV4-3,TRBD1,TRBJ2-7,TGCGCCAGCAGCCAAGATGACAGGGGGCCCTACGAGCAGTACTTC,CASSQDDRGPYEQYF
NA,TRBV25-1,NA,TRBJ1-4,TGTGCCAGCAGTGAAGGGGGCGGAGAAAAACTGTTTTTT,CASSEGGGEKLFF
NA,TRBV27,NA,TRBJ2-2,TGTGCCAGCAGTTTAATTGTGGACGGGGAGCTGTTTTTT,CASSLIVDGELFF
NA,TRBV6-5,NA,TRBJ2-2,TGTGCCAGCAGTTACGCCGGGGAGCTGTTTTTT,CASSYAGELFF
few,TRBV15,NA,TRBJ1-4,TGTGCCACCAGCAGAGATACCAGGAAAGAAGAAAAACTGTTTTTT,CATSRDTRKEEKLFF
NA,TRBV19,NA,TRBJ2-7,TGTGCCAGTAGTTCCCGACAGGCGGACGAGCAGTACTTC,CASSSRQADEQYF
NA,TRBV11-2,NA,TRBJ1-4,TGTGCCAGCAGCTTAGATACAGGGCTAGCTAATGAAAAACTGTTTTTT,CASSLDTGLANEKLFF
NA,TRBV6-4,NA,TRBJ2-3,TGTGCCAGCAGTTTCGACGGGGGCACAGATACGCAGTATTTT,CASSFDGGTDTQYF
NA,TRBV11-2,NA,TRBJ2-3,TGTGCCAGCAGCTTAACGGGAAGCGGAGGGGCAGATACGCAGTATTTT,CASSLTGSGGADTQYF
NA,TRBV29-1,NA,TRBJ1-1,TGCAGCGTTCTATTGAACACTGAAGCTTTCTTT,CSVLLNTEAFF
NA,TRBV12-5,TRBD2,TRBJ2-2,TGTGCTAGTGGTTTGGAACCTAGCGGGGATACGAACACCGGGGAGCTGTTTTTT,CASGLEPSGDTNTGELFF
few,TRBV9,NA,TRBJ1-2,TGTGCCAGCAGCTACGGGCGGGGATCCTATGGCTACACCTTC,CASSYGRGSYGYTF
NA,TRBV25-1,NA,TRBJ1-2,TGTGCCAGCGGATGGGGGTTTTATGGCTACACCTTC,CASGWGFYGYTF
NA,TRBV2,NA,TRBJ2-7,TGTGCCAGCAGTCCGAAACTGCAGAGTTACGAGCAGTACTTC,CASSPKLQSYEQYF
NA,TRBV29-1,TRBD2,TRBJ2-3,TGCAGCGTTGAAGGGGGACTACCGAGTAGCACAGATACGCAGTATTTT,CSVEGGLPSSTDTQYF
few,TRBV7-8,TRBD2,TRBJ2-1,TGTGCCAGCAGCTTAGCGAGGGCGGGGGTCGATGAGCAGTTCTTC,CASSLARAGVDEQFF
NA,TRBV29-1,TRBD1,TRBJ2-1,TGCAGCGTTGAAGCCAAACGACAGGGGCAGTTCTTC,CSVEAKRQGQFF
NA,TRBV13,TRBD2,TRBJ2-7,TGTGCCAGCAGCCCTCCGGGTAGCGGGGGCTCCAGGGAGCAGTACTTC,CASSPPGSGGSREQYF
NA,TRBV12-5,NA,TRBJ1-1,TGTGCTAGTGGTAGGGGATACACTGAAGCTTTCTTT,CASGRGYTEAFF
few,TRBV6-6,NA,TRBJ1-6,TGTGCCAGCATAGTGTCACCGGGACAAAATTCACCCCTCCACTTT,CASIVSPGQNSPLHF
NA,TRBV10-2,NA,TRBJ1-1,TGCGCCAGCAGTGACCCCGAAGCGGGACATAGGCGAGCTTTCTTT,CASSDPEAGHRRAFF
NA,TRBV6-5,NA,TRBJ2-5,TGTGCCAGCAGTTACTCGGAAGGGGGAGAGACCCAGTACTTC,CASSYSEGGETQYF
NA,TRBV30,NA,TRBJ2-7,TGTGCCTGGAGTGTAAGTTCGAACTACGAGCAGTACTTC,CAWSVSSNYEQYF
NA,TRBV9,TRBD1,TRBJ1-1,TGTGCCAGCAGCGTAGCTGGGATGGGACAGGATGAAGCTTTCTTT,CASSVAGMGQDEAFF